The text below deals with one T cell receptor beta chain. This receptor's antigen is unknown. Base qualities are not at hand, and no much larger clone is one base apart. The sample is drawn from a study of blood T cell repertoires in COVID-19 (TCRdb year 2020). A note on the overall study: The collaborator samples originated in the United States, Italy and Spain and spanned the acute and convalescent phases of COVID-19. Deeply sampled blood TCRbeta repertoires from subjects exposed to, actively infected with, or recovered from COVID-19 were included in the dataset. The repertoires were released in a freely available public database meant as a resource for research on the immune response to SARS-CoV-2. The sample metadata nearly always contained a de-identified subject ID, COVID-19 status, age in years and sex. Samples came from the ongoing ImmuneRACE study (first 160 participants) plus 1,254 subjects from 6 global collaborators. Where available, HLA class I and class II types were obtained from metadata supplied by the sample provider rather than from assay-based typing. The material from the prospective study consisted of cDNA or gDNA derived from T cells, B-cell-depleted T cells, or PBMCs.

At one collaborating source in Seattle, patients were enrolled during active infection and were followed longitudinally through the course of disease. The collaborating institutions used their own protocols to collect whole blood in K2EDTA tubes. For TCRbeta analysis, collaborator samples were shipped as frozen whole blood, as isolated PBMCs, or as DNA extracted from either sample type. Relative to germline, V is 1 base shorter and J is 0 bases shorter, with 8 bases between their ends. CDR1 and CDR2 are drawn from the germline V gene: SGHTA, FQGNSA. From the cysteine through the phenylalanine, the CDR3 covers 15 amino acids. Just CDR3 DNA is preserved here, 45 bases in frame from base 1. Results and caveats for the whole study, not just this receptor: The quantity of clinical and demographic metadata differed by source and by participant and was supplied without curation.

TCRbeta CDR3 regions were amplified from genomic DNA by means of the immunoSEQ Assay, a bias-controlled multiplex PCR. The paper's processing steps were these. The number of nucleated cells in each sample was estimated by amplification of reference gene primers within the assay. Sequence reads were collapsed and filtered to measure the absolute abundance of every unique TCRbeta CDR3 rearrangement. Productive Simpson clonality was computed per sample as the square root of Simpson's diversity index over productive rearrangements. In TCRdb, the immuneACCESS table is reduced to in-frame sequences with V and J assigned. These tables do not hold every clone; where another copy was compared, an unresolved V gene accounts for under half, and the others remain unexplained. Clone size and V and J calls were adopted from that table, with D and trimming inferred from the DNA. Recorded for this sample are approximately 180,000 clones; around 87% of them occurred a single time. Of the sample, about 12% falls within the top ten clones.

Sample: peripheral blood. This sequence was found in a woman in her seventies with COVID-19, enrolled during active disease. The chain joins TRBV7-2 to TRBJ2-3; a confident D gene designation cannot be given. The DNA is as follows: TGTGCCAGCAGCTTAGTGGGCAGTAGCACAGATACGCAGTATTTT. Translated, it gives CASSLVGSSTDTQYF.